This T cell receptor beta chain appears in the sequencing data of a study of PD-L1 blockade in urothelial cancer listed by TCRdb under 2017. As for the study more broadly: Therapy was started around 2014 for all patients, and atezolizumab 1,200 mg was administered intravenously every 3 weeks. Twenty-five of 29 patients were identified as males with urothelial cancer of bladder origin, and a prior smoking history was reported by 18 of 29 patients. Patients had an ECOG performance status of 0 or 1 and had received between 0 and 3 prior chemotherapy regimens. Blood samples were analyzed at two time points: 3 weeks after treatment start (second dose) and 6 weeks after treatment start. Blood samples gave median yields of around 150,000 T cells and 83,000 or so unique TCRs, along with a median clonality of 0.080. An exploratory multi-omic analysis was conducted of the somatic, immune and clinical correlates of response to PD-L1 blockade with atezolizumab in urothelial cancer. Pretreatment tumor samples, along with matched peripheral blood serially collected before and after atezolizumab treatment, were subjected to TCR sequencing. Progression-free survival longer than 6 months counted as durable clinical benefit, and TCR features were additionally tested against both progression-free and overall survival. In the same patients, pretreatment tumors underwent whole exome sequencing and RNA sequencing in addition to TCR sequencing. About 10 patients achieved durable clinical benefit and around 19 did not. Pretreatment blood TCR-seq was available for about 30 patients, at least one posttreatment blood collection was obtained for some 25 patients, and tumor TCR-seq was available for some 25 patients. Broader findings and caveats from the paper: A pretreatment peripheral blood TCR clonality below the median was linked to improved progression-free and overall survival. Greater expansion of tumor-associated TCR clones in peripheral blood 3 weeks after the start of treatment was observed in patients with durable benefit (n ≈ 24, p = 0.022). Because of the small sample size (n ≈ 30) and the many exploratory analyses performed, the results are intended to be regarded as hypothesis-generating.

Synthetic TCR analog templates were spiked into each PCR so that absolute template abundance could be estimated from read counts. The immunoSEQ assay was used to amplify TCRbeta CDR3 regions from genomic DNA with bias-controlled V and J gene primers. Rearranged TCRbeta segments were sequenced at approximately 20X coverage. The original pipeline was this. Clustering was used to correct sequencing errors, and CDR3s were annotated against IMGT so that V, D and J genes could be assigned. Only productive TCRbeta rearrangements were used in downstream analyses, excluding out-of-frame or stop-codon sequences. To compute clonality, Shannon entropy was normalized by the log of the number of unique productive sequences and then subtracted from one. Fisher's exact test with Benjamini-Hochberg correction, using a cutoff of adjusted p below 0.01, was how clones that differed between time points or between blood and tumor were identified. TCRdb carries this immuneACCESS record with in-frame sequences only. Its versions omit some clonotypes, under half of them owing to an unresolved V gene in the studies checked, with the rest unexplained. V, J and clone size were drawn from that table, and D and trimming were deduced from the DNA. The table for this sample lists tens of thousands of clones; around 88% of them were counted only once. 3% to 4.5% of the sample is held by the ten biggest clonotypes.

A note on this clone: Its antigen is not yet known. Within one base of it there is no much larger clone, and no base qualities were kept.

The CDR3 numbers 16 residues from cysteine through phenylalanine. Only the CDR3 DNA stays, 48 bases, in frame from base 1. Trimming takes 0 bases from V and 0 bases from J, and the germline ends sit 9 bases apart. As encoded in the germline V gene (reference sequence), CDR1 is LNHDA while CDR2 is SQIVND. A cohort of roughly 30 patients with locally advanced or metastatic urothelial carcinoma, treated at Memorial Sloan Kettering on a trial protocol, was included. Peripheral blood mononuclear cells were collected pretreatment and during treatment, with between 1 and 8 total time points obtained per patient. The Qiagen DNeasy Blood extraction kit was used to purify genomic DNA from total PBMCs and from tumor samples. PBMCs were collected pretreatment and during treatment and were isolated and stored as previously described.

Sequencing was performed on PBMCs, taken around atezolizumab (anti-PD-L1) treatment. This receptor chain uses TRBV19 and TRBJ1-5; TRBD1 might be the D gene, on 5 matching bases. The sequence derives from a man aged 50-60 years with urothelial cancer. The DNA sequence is TGTGCCAGTAGTATAGATAGGGGAAATAGCAATCAGCCCCAGCATTTT. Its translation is CASSIDRGNSNQPQHF. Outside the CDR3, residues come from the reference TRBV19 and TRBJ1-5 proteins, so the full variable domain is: DGGITQSPKYLFRKEGQNVTLSCEQNLNHDAMYWYRQDPGQGLRLIYYSQIVNDFQKGDIAEGYSVSREKKESFPLTVTSAQKNPTAFYLCASSIDRGNSNQPQHFGDGTRLSIL.